The next 19 T cell receptor beta chains were all read from a single sample in a study of beta chain features in type 1 diabetes. What was sequenced were expressed TCRB transcripts, since all of the isolated RNA had been reverse transcribed. Assay used: immunoSEQ multiplex PCR; TCRdb lists only in-frame clones, some missing. The sample lists tens of thousands of clones, roughly 60% occurring once. The sample taken for sequencing was Tregs from blood. These receptors originate from a young woman in good health.

CDR3 residues: CASSGAGEPQHF. The CDR3 DNA reads TGTGCCAGCAGTGGGGCAGGGGAGCCCCAGCATTTT. The chain employs TRBV25-1 and TRBJ1-5, with a weak D call TRBD1 (6 bases). The CDR3 sequence is 12 residues long. V was pared by 4 bases and J by 8 bases, with 9 bases between. In germline, CDR1 is MGHDK, CDR2 SYGVNS.

This rearrangement joins TRBV5-1 to TRBJ1-1; 7 bases line up with TRBD1. The CDR3 is 14 residues long. Germline CDR1 is SGHRS and CDR2 is YFSETQ. Trimming cost V 0 bases and J 7 bases; bases outside gene matches: 6. This CDR3 is CASSLDRGPFEAFF. The CDR3 nucleotides are TGCGCCAGCAGCTTGGACAGGGGACCGTTTGAAGCTTTCTTT.

This sequence joins TRBV4-2 and TRBJ1-5; 7 nucleotides match TRBD1. J lost 2 bases, V lost 4 bases, and 5 bases had no gene match. CDR3 size: 15 residues. Germline CDR1 reads LGHNA; CDR2 reads YNFKEQ. CDR3 nucleotide sequence: TGTGCCAGCAGCCTTACTCAGGGGGGCAATCAGCCCCAGCATTTT. This sequence encodes CASSLTQGGNQPQHF.

This CDR3 is CASSPGQGLETQYF. The CDR3 nucleotides read TGTGCCAGCAGCCCAGGACAGGGACTGGAGACCCAGTACTTC. The chain combines TRBV14 with TRBJ2-5; 8 bases align to TRBD1. The CDR3 runs to 14 residues. Trimming at V came to 4 bases and at J to 5 bases, leaving 6 bases not matched to a gene. CDR1 and CDR2 from the germline V gene are SGHDN and FVKESK.

In this sample, this clone turned up a few times. V is TRBV9 and J is TRBJ1-1; tentatively, D is TRBD1 (5 bases). Trimming left V 4 bases short and J 5 bases short, with 12 bases between. CDR3 length: 13 amino acids. CDR1 is SGDLS, CDR2 YYNGEE, per germline. The CDR3 DNA reads TGTGCCAGCAGCCTCTCCTCAGGGACTGAAGCTTTCTTT. Its translation: CASSLSSGTEAFF. The whole variable domain, remainder taken from reference TRBV9 and TRBJ1-1, is DSGVTQTPKHLITATGQRVTLRCSPRSGDLSVYWYQQSLDQGLQFLIQYYNGEERAKGNILERFSAQQFPDLHSELNLSSLELGDSALYFCASSLSSGTEAFFGQGTRLTVV.

The chain recombines TRBV18 with TRBJ2-7; 9 positions agree with TRBD2. The trim removed 2 bases at V and 6 bases at J, leaving 8 bases unmatched. Germline lookup yields CDR1 KGHSH and CDR2 LQKENI. CDR3 length: 15 amino acids. This CDR3 is CASSPGEVAGAEQYF. The CDR3 DNA sequence: TGTGCCAGCTCACCAGGGGAAGTAGCGGGAGCCGAGCAGTACTTC.

The V gene is TRBV30, the J gene TRBJ1-5; D may be TRBD1 (6 bases). From germline, CDR1 is GTSNPN and CDR2 SVGIG (reference sequence). Trimming removed 5 bases from V and 7 bases from J, with 15 bases in between. This CDR3 region has 13 residues. CDR3 sequence: CAWAENREQPQHF. CDR3 in DNA: TGTGCCTGGGCCGAAAACAGGGAACAGCCCCAGCATTTT.

This chain uses TRBV4-1 with TRBJ1-2; weak D call: TRBD1 (5 bases). The CDR3 covers 14 residues. V was clipped by 0 bases and J by 8 bases, with 13 bases between them. The germline V gene encodes CDR1 MGHRA and CDR2 YSYEKL. The DNA for the CDR3 is TGCGCCAGCAGCCAAGATATAACAGGTTACGGCTACACCTTC. Amino acid sequence: CASSQDITGYGYTF.

This clone was counted at least ten times. The chain joins TRBV2 to TRBJ2-5, with 9 positions matching TRBD1. There are 15 residues in the CDR3. The germline CDR1 and CDR2 sequences are SNHLY and FYNNEI. V shed 4 bases, J shed 7 bases, and the junction held 10 bases outside the gene matches. Here the CDR3 reads CASSVHRGRDGTQYF. In DNA, the CDR3 is TGTGCCAGCAGTGTTCACAGGGGGCGCGATGGGACCCAGTACTTC.

A few counts support this clone. The V gene is TRBV19, the J gene TRBJ1-2, with D uncertain. V was shortened by 4 bases and J by 8 bases, with 8 bases between the two germline ends. The length of the CDR3 is 11 residues. Germline loops: CDR1 LNHDA, CDR2 SQIVND (reference sequence). CDR3 sequence reads: CASSKAGGYTF. The CDR3 coding sequence is TGTGCCAGTAGTAAGGCAGGCGGCTACACCTTC. Full variable domain (rest looked up from reference TRBV19 and TRBJ1-2): DGGITQSPKYLFRKEGQNVTLSCEQNLNHDAMYWYRQDPGQGLRLIYYSQIVNDFQKGDIAEGYSVSREKKESFPLTVTSAQKNPTAFYLCASSKAGGYTFGSGTRLTVV.

The rearrangement uses TRBV19 and TRBJ2-1, with 9 nucleotides matching TRBD1. CDR1 and CDR2 from the germline V gene are LNHDA and SQIVND (reference sequence). Trimming took 5 bases from V and 5 from J; bases not matched to a gene: 19. The CDR3 sequence is 19 residues long. The CDR3 spells CASSYTVSTGTGRHNEQFF. Written as DNA, the CDR3 is TGTGCCAGTAGTTATACCGTTAGTACCGGGACAGGGAGACACAATGAGCAGTTCTTC.

There are a few counts of this clone. The chain has TRBV5-1 and TRBJ2-1; tentatively, D is TRBD2 (5 bases). Germline assignment: CDR1 SGHRS and CDR2 YFSETQ. V was shortened by 5 bases and J by 7 bases, with 10 bases between the two germline ends. CDR3 length: 12 amino acids. CDR3 sequence: CASSQEGNEQFF. In DNA form, the CDR3 reads TGCGCCAGCAGTCAAGAGGGAAATGAGCAGTTCTTC.

This rearrangement joins TRBV7-2 to TRBJ2-7; no firm D call. This CDR3 region has 18 residues. Trimming shortened V by 0 bases and J by 0 bases, and 18 bases separated the two germline ends. Germline-derived CDR1 and CDR2 are SGHTA and FQGNSA. CDR3 residues: CASSLAGRVSISSYEQYF. In nucleotides, the CDR3 is TGTGCCAGCAGCTTAGCAGGTCGGGTTTCGATCAGCTCCTACGAGCAGTACTTC.

In its sample, this clone was seen once. V usage is TRBV5-6 and J usage is TRBJ2-1, with 8 positions matching TRBD2. After removal of 0 bases from V and 0 bases from J, the junction contained 8 bases not matched to a gene. Germline values: CDR1 SGHDT, CDR2 YYEEEE. This CDR3 is 18 amino acids long. The CDR3 loop reads CASSLALSGGSSYNEQFF. As DNA, the CDR3 is TGTGCCAGCAGCTTGGCATTATCGGGAGGGAGCTCCTACAATGAGCAGTTCTTC.

The gene calls are TRBV19 and TRBJ1-3; TRBD1 matches at 7 bases. After removal of 5 bases from V and 0 bases from J, the junction contained 7 bases not matched to a gene. The germline V gene encodes CDR1 LNHDA and CDR2 SQIVND (reference sequence). The CDR3 runs to 16 residues. The DNA of the CDR3 is TGTGCCAGTAGTGGACGACAGGGTTACTCTGGAAACACCATATATTTT. Amino acids: CASSGRQGYSGNTIYF.

CDR3 nucleotides: TGTGCCAGCAGCTTAGTAGGGGGTACTAGCGGTTACTACGAGCAGTACTTC. Its translation is CASSLVGGTSGYYEQYF. The chain recombines TRBV7-2 with TRBJ2-7; 8 bases line up with TRBD2. CDR1 is SGHTA and CDR2 is FQGNSA in the germline V gene. The CDR3 is 17 amino acids. V dropped 1 base and J dropped 3; count of bases not matched to a gene: 11.

This clone was found once. V is TRBV19 and J is TRBJ1-6; 11 bases fit TRBD1. Germline assignment: CDR1 LNHDA and CDR2 SQIVND (reference sequence). The CDR3 sequence is 14 residues long. V trimming: 5 bases; J trimming: 10 bases; junction bases outside the gene matches: 4. The CDR3 DNA reads as TGTGCCAGTAGTGGACAGGGGGCAGGATCACCCCTCCACTTT. It codes for CASSGQGAGSPLHF.

The rearrangement links TRBV5-1 to TRBJ2-5; 7 nucleotides agree with TRBD1. The closer fit of TRBJ2-7 to the DNA end suggests the J call may be wrong. Looked up from germline, CDR1 is SGHRS and CDR2 is YFSETQ. CDR3 size: 13 residues. CDR3 sequence (DNA): TGCGCCAGCAGCTCCTGGACAGGCTACGAGCAGTACTTC. This gives the protein CASSSWTGYEQYF.

The CDR3 protein is CASSRGGASGIYNEQFF. DNA for the CDR3: TGTGCCAGCAGTAGAGGAGGGGCTAGCGGGATATACAATGAGCAGTTCTTC. This rearrangement joins TRBV11-2 to TRBJ2-1; TRBD2 matches at 9 bases. CDR3 length: 17 amino acids. In germline, CDR1 is SGHAT, CDR2 FQNNGV. J gave up 4 bases and V 6 bases, and 13 bases lay outside the gene matches. The full variable domain, rest sourced from reference TRBV11-2 and TRBJ2-1, is EAGVAQSPRYKIIEKRQSVAFWCNPISGHATLYWYQQILGQGPKLLIQFQNNGVVDDSQLPKDRFSAERLKGVDSTLKIQPAKLEDSAVYLCASSRGGASGIYNEQFFGPGTRLTVL.